Below are 15 T cell receptor beta chains sequenced from a single sample in a study of control samples from healthy donors and cancer patients. Clones were read by immunoSEQ multiplex PCR, and TCRdb kept only the in-frame ones, dropping some. The sample contains approximately 110,000 clones, around 89% of which appear only once. The specimen sequenced was blood. The receptors here all came from a woman between 45 and 60 years old in good health.

This clone was seen just once. The chain is built from TRBV13 and TRBJ2-3, with D possibly being TRBD2 (6 bases). From germline, CDR1 is PRHDT and CDR2 FYEKMQ (reference sequence). The germline V and J ends were trimmed by 2 bases and 2 bases, with 11 bases remaining between them. The CDR3 covers 15 residues. The CDR3 loop reads CASSLSRGTTDTQYF. The CDR3 DNA sequence: TGTGCCAGCAGCTTATCCCGCGGGACCACAGATACGCAGTATTTT. Based on the CDR3 plus reference TRBV13 and TRBJ2-3, the full variable domain is AAGVIQSPRHLIKEKRETATLKCYPIPRHDTVYWYQQGPGQDPQFLISFYEKMQSDKGSIPDRFSAQQFSDYHSELNMSSLELGDSALYFCASSLSRGTTDTQYFGPGTRLTVL.

CDR3 nucleotide sequence: TGTGCCAGCAGTTACGGCCCGGGCGGGAAGGCGGGATTGATCCTGGGAGCTTTCTTT. Its translation is CASSYGPGGKAGLILGAFF. The chain is built from TRBV6-2 or TRBV6-3 and TRBJ1-1; D is ambiguous. There are 19 residues in the CDR3. V shed 2 bases and J shed 10 bases, with 32 bases lying between them. Per the germline V gene, CDR1 is MNHEY and CDR2 is SVGEGT.

This clone was seen a few times. V is TRBV3-1 (or the pseudogene TRBV3-2) and J is TRBJ1-1, with 9 bases matching TRBD1. This CDR3 is built from 16 residues. V lost 5 bases and J lost 6; bases outside the gene matches: 13. Germline V gene lookup returns CDR1 LGHDT and CDR2 YNNKEL (reference sequence). The CDR3, as DNA: TGTGCCAGCAGCTACCAGAACAGGGGGCTTAAACCTGAAGCTTTCTTT. Its protein is CASSYQNRGLKPEAFF.

This clone was found a few times. V and J are TRBV21-1 and TRBJ2-7; the tabulated D call, TRBD1, remains unverified against the DNA. TRBV21-1 has pseudogene status. The CDR3 is made up of 16 amino acids. The CDR3 DNA sequence: TGTGCCAGCAGCACAGGGACAGGACCAACCATTTACGAGCAGTACTTC. It is translated as CASSTGTGPTIYEQYF.

The count of this clone is one. V and J are TRBV7-9 and TRBJ2-3; 7 nucleotides agree with TRBD1. The length of the CDR3 is 14 residues. Losses at the gene ends were 5 bases for V and 1 base for J; bases not matched to a gene: 3. Looked up from germline, CDR1 is SEHNR and CDR2 is FQNEAQ (reference sequence). The CDR3 nucleotides are TGTGCCAGCAGCCGGACAGGCCGCACAGATACGCAGTATTTT. This sequence encodes CASSRTGRTDTQYF.

The genes are TRBV19 and TRBJ1-1; D may be TRBD1 (5 bases). Germline V gene sequence: CDR1 LNHDA, CDR2 SQIVND (reference sequence). V lost 6 bases, J lost 4 bases, and 12 bases lay in between. This CDR3 has 13 amino acids. Here the CDR3 reads CASRVPGGTEAFF. The CDR3 bases are TGTGCCAGTAGGGTCCCCGGGGGCACTGAAGCTTTCTTT.

V is TRBV11-2 and J is TRBJ2-2; D is unresolved. Germline CDR1 and CDR2: SGHAT and FQNNGV. V was clipped by 5 bases and J by 4 bases, with 14 bases between them. CDR3 length: 15 residues. The CDR3 bases are TGTGCCAGCAGCACCACCTTAGCCGGCACCGGGGAGCTGTTTTTT. Encoded protein: CASSTTLAGTGELFF. Together with reference TRBV11-2 and TRBJ2-2, the CDR3 gives the full variable domain: EAGVAQSPRYKIIEKRQSVAFWCNPISGHATLYWYQQILGQGPKLLIQFQNNGVVDDSQLPKDRFSAERLKGVDSTLKIQPAKLEDSAVYLCASSTTLAGTGELFFGEGSRLTVL.

The genes are TRBV12-5 and TRBJ1-5; the D is unclear. V dropped 0 bases and J dropped 2 bases, with 23 bases sitting between them. CDR1 is LGHNT and CDR2 is FRNRAP in the germline V gene. CDR3 length equals 20 residues. Here the CDR3 reads CASGLVPTTVSGVRNQPQHF. DNA of the CDR3: TGTGCTAGTGGTTTGGTACCAACCACGGTTAGTGGGGTACGCAATCAGCCCCAGCATTTT.

The chain combines TRBV18 with TRBJ2-1; D gene ambiguous. The length of the CDR3 is 15 residues. Germline CDR1 KGHSH, CDR2 LQKENI. Trimming removed 3 bases at V and 0 bases at J, with 9 bases between. CDR3 loop: CASSPDRSSYNEQFF. The CDR3, as DNA: TGTGCCAGCTCACCTGATAGGTCCTCCTACAATGAGCAGTTCTTC.

The chain has TRBV30 and TRBJ1-5; possible D gene TRBD1, 6 bases. V lost 0 bases and J 3 bases, leaving 6 bases between the germline ends. The CDR3 extends over 13 amino acids. CDR1 and CDR2 (germline): GTSNPN, SVGIG (reference sequence). CDR3 region: CAWSVGHNQPQHF. CDR3 nucleotides: TGTGCCTGGAGTGTGGGACACAATCAGCCCCAGCATTTT.

The CDR3 DNA follows: TGTGCCAGCAGCAGAGGACAGCCCTACGAGCAGTACGTC. Its protein is CASSRGQPYEQYV. The chain employs TRBV25-1 and TRBJ2-7, with TRBD1 as a possible D gene (6 bases). V lost 6 bases, J lost 2 bases, and 11 bases lay in between. Germline CDR1 is MGHDK and CDR2 is SYGVNS. CDR3 length equals 13 residues.

The chain joins TRBV6-5 to TRBJ2-5, with 12 bases that match TRBD2. Looked up from germline, CDR1 is MNHEY and CDR2 is SVGAGI. V lost 6 bases and J lost 6; bases outside the gene matches: 8. There are 15 residues in the CDR3. The CDR3: CASRLLAGGSKTQYF. The CDR3 DNA follows: TGTGCCAGCAGACTTCTAGCGGGGGGGTCAAAGACCCAGTACTTC.

This clone was recorded a few times. The rearrangement uses TRBV30 and TRBJ1-6; D uncertain. The germline gives CDR1 GTSNPN, CDR2 SVGIG (reference sequence). The CDR3 runs to 13 residues. V was shortened by 2 bases and J by 0 bases, with 2 bases between the two germline ends. Here the CDR3 DNA reads TGTGCCTGGAGTCGCTCCTATAATTCACCCCTCCACTTT. Protein product: CAWSRSYNSPLHF. The whole variable domain, remainder taken from reference TRBV30 and TRBJ1-6, is SQTIHQWPATLVQPVGSPLSLECTVEGTSNPNLYWYRQAAGRGLQLLFYSVGIGQISSEVPQNLSASRPQDRQFILSSKKLLLSDSGFYLCAWSRSYNSPLHFGNGTRLTVT.

The chain recombines TRBV3-1 (or the pseudogene TRBV3-2) with TRBJ1-5; no clear D gene. The CDR3 totals 14 residues. The V end lost 4 bases, the J end lost 3 bases, and 10 bases lay between the germline ends. Germline assignment: CDR1 LGHDT and CDR2 YNNKEL (reference sequence). CDR3 DNA: TGTGCCAGCAGCCCGGACGGGTACAATCAGCCCCAGCATTTT. Translated: CASSPDGYNQPQHF.

This sequence joins TRBV7-9 and TRBJ2-3; a weak D match, TRBD2 (6 bases). The CDR3 extends over 14 amino acids. CDR1 and CDR2 (germline): SEHNR, FQNEAQ (reference sequence). The V end lost 5 bases, the J end lost 2 bases, and 11 bases lay between the germline ends. CDR3 amino acids: CASSPRDFTDTQYF. The CDR3 region has the DNA TGTGCCAGCAGCCCGCGGGACTTCACAGATACGCAGTATTTT.